One TCR beta chain is described in this entry. The antigen remains unidentified. This PCR relied on a set of 60 Vbeta primers and 13 Jbeta primers. TCRdb's copy holds only in-frame clones and misses some; the assay was immunoSEQ multiplex PCR. The sample has over 150,000 clones; roughly three quarters are singletons. The data belong to a study of cytomegalovirus exposure and HLA in healthy donors. Looking at the study overall: Early release data held about 85 million unique TCRs from HLA-typed donors.

Whole-study findings and limits: Other equally common chains were less clonally expanded than HLA-associated TCR beta chains, a later analysis showed. Fewer than 200 TCR beta chains were listed as cytomegalovirus-associated. CMV serostatus was the only immune exposure information that was available.

Input material: PBMCs. The source is a woman aged 45-65 years in good health and CMV-seropositive.

The CDR3, as DNA: TGTGCCAGTAGTTGGGACAGGGAACTAATGAACACTGAAGCTTTCTTT. As protein: CASSWDRELMNTEAFF. The V gene is TRBV19, the J gene TRBJ1-1, with TRBD1 matching over 9 bases. CDR3 length: 16 residues. With V trimmed by 5 bases and J by 0 bases, 7 bases remained unmatched. CDR1 LNHDA and CDR2 SQIVND come from the germline V gene (reference sequence).